These 21 T cell receptor beta chains were sequenced from one sample in a study of response to subunit inactivated influenza vaccine. TCRdb recomputed calls from the RT-PCR reads with MiXCR, one row per CDR3 protein. The table includes around 580,000 distinct CDR3 sequences, about 14% detected once. This specimen consisted of PBMCs from blood, obtained 11 to 12 days after vaccination. The receptors were sampled from a man aged 50 to 60 who received an inactivated influenza vaccine.

This rearrangement joins TRBV11-2 to TRBJ1-1; a weak D match, TRBD1 (6 bases). CDR3 size: 17 residues. Trimming left V 5 bases short and J 5 bases short, with 24 bases between. In germline, CDR1 is SGHAT, CDR2 FQNNGV. The CDR3 DNA follows: TGTGCCAGCAGCCTCACCAACAACCCAGGGGTCGGGACTGAAGCTTTCTTT. The encoded protein is CASSLTNNPGVGTEAFF.

The V gene is TRBV25-1, the J gene TRBJ1-1, with D possibly being TRBD1 (6 bases). Germline V CDR1 and CDR2: MGHDK, SYGVNS. Deletions cut 1 base from V and 4 bases from J, with 16 bases between. This CDR3 is 16 amino acids long. The CDR3 region has the DNA TGTGCCAGCAGTGAATCAAGGGGCAGGGGATTCACTGAAGCTTTCTTT. The encoded protein is CASSESRGRGFTEAFF.

V is TRBV11-2 and J is TRBJ2-7, with D possibly matching TRBD1 (6 bases). Between the trimmed V and J ends, which lost 5 bases and 6 bases, there was a span of 20 bases. The CDR3 runs to 15 residues. Germline CDR1 SGHAT, CDR2 FQNNGV. CDR3 sequence reads: CASSDQPGTWIEQYF. For the CDR3, the DNA is TGTGCCAGCAGCGACCAGCCCGGGACATGGATCGAGCAGTACTTC.

In this sample, this clonotype turned up a few times. The chain couples TRBV6-5 to TRBJ2-5; 9 bases match TRBD2. The CDR3 covers 17 residues. From germline, CDR1 is MNHEY and CDR2 SVGAGI. The V gene end was trimmed by 0 bases and the J gene end by 1 base; junction bases not matched to a gene: 6. The CDR3 coding sequence is TGTGCCAGCAGTTACTCGGGGACTAGCAGTCCCCAAGAGACCCAGTACTTC. This translates into CASSYSGTSSPQETQYF.

The chain has TRBV5-5 and TRBJ2-3; D perhaps matches TRBD1 (5 bases). The ends were cut back, 1 base at V and 4 bases at J, with 7 bases in the middle. The germline V gene encodes CDR1 SGHKS and CDR2 YYEKEE (reference sequence). This CDR3 region has 13 residues. The CDR3 nucleotides are TGTGCCAGCAGCTTGACAGGCGCAGATACGCAGTATTTT. It specifies CASSLTGADTQYF.

This clonotype has more than one count but fewer than ten. The rearrangement links TRBV6-5 to TRBJ1-5, with D uncertain. The germline V gene encodes CDR1 MNHEY and CDR2 SVGAGI. Trimming stripped 2 bases from V and 2 bases from J, with 7 bases between. The CDR3 loop spans 14 amino acids. CDR3 sequence reads: CASSYGSRNQPQHF. The CDR3, as DNA: TGTGCCAGCAGTTACGGCAGCCGCAATCAGCCCCAGCATTTT.

This clonotype was detected a few times. The genes are TRBV7-8 and TRBJ2-1, with TRBD2 matching over 8 bases. Germline V gives CDR1 SGHVS, CDR2 FQNEAQ. The CDR3 sequence is 16 residues long. J lost 3 bases, V lost 4 bases, and 8 bases had no gene match. The chain's CDR3 is CASSSTGTRGYNEQFF. The CDR3 nucleotides are TGTGCCAGCAGCTCCACCGGGACTAGAGGCTACAATGAGCAGTTCTTC.

This chain uses TRBV11-3 with TRBJ2-7, with 10 positions matching TRBD1. The CDR3 covers 15 residues. The germline V gene encodes CDR1 SGHNT and CDR2 YENEEA. V shed 5 bases and J 3 bases; nucleotides not matched to a gene: 7. The DNA of the CDR3 is TGTGCCAGCAGCGTTAGAGGGACAGGGGACTACGAGCAGTACTTC. Protein sequence: CASSVRGTGDYEQYF.

V and J are TRBV4-3 and TRBJ2-7, with 11 bases fitting TRBD2. V lost 0 bases, J lost 1 base, and 5 bases stayed unmatched. CDR3 length: 17 amino acids. Germline values: CDR1 LGHNA, CDR2 YSLEER. The CDR3 protein is CASSQDQWTSGSYEQYF. In nucleotides, the CDR3 is TGCGCCAGCAGCCAAGATCAATGGACTAGCGGGTCCTACGAGCAGTACTTC.

The chain couples TRBV28 to TRBJ1-6; D ambiguous. The CDR3 extends over 14 amino acids. Per germline, CDR1 MDHEN and CDR2 SYDVKM. V was shortened by 7 bases and J by 5 bases, with 12 bases between the two germline ends. The CDR3 nucleotides are TGTGCCAGCACCCAATCGAGAAATAATTCACCCCTCCACTTT. This sequence encodes CASTQSRNNSPLHF. Filled out from reference TRBV28 and TRBJ1-6, the complete variable domain reads DVKVTQSSRYLVKRTGEKVFLECVQDMDHENMFWYRQDPGLGLRLIYFSYDVKMKEKGDIPEGYSVSREKKERFSLILESASTNQTSMYLCASTQSRNNSPLHFGNGTRLTVT.

V gene TRBV5-1 combines with J gene TRBJ2-4; D is possibly TRBD1 (6 bases). CDR1 is SGHRS, CDR2 YFSETQ, per germline. The ends were cut back, 4 bases at V and 6 bases at J, with 8 bases in the middle. The CDR3 extends over 12 amino acids. The CDR3: CASSQDRNIQYF. DNA for the CDR3: TGCGCCAGCAGCCAGGACAGAAACATTCAGTACTTC.

The chain has TRBV20-1 and TRBJ1-1; a weak D match, TRBD1 (5 bases). Germline-derived CDR1 and CDR2 are DFQATT and SNEGSKA (reference sequence). CDR3 size: 15 residues. V lost 1 base and J lost 1, with 13 bases in between. Here the CDR3 reads CSARAARTSNTEAFF. The CDR3 nucleotides are TGCAGTGCTAGAGCCGCTAGGACATCGAACACTGAAGCTTTCTTT.

This clonotype has a handful of counts. The chain carries TRBV11-2 and TRBJ2-7; 11 bases agree with TRBD2. The CDR3 length is 16 residues. In germline, CDR1 is SGHAT, CDR2 FQNNGV. J was trimmed by 3 bases and V by 0 bases; bases with no gene match: 4. CDR3 nucleotide sequence: TGTGCCAGCAGCTTAGATGGGACTAGCGGTTTCTACGAGCAGTACTTC. This sequence encodes CASSLDGTSGFYEQYF.

This sequence joins TRBV12-3 or TRBV12-4 and TRBJ2-1; D gene uncertain. The V and J ends lost 7 bases and 0 bases respectively, with 19 bases between them. CDR3 length: 17 amino acids. CDR3 protein: CASIPGPAQSSYNEQFF. In DNA form, the CDR3 reads TGTGCCAGCATTCCCGGGCCGGCGCAGAGCTCCTACAATGAGCAGTTCTTC.

The chain uses TRBV6-2 or TRBV6-3 and TRBJ1-2; D ambiguous. CDR1 and CDR2 (germline): MNHEY, SVGEGT. With 2 bases removed from V and 7 bases from J, the gap between germline ends came to 8 bases. The CDR3 totals 12 residues. The CDR3, as DNA: TGTGCCAGCAGTTACGCCGGGTCTGGCTACACCTTC. It yields the protein CASSYAGSGYTF.

As to this clonotype: Relative to the germline gene, one junction end is altered; a read error may explain this. The chain joins TRBV12-3 or TRBV12-4 to TRBJ2-7, with 12 bases matching TRBD2. The CDR3 has 15 residues. CDR3 loop: CASSLRLAGDGEHYF. The DNA of the CDR3 is TGTGCCAGCAGTTTACGACTAGCGGGAGATGGCGAGCACTACTTC.

This clonotype occurred many times. The genes are TRBV28 and TRBJ2-6; D call uncertain. V was clipped by 4 bases and J by 4 bases, with 17 bases between them. The CDR3 extends over 17 amino acids. Germline V CDR1 and CDR2: MDHEN, SYDVKM. CDR3 DNA sequence: TGTGCCAGCAGTTCCATCGGCGAGGTAGGGGGGGCCAACGTCCTGACTTTC. This sequence encodes CASSSIGEVGGANVLTF.

This clonotype was counted once. Given a much more abundant clone one base away, this may be a read error. The chain has TRBV12-3 or TRBV12-4 and TRBJ2-7, with TRBD2 matching over 10 bases. Germline trimming cut 6 bases from V and 6 bases from J; bases unmatched to any gene: 8. The CDR3 is 14 amino acids. Written as DNA, the CDR3 is TGTGCCAGCAGCCCTAGCGGGGGAGTCTTCGAGCAGTACTTC. It yields the protein CASSPSGGVFEQYF.

This clonotype was detected a few times. The chain is built from TRBV4-3 and TRBJ1-1; TRBD1 might be the D (6 bases). Germline values: CDR1 LGHNA, CDR2 YSLEER. There are 14 residues in the CDR3. The germline V and J ends were trimmed by 4 bases and 7 bases, with 16 bases remaining between them. In DNA form, the CDR3 reads TGCGCCAGCAGCCCGGAGGGGGTGAACGGTGAAGCTTTCTTT. It codes for CASSPEGVNGEAFF.

This chain joins TRBV6-2 or TRBV6-3 and TRBJ2-7; TRBD2 matches 13 bases. Germline lookup yields CDR1 MNHEY and CDR2 SVGEGT. Trimming removed 6 bases from V and 4 bases from J; junction bases left unmatched: 3. The CDR3 has 14 amino acids. As DNA, the CDR3 is TGTGCCAGCAGAGCGGGACTAGCGGGATACGAGCAGTACTTC. It specifies CASRAGLAGYEQYF.

This clonotype was counted only a few times. The J gene is TRBJ2-3, the V gene TRBV12-3 or TRBV12-4, with TRBD1 matching over 11 bases. The J segment lost 2 bases and the V segment lost 5 bases, leaving 6 bases of the junction unmatched. The CDR3 is 16 amino acids. CDR3 in DNA: TGTGCCAGCAGTACGGGACAGGGGGGAGTCACAGATACGCAGTATTTT. This gives the protein CASSTGQGGVTDTQYF.